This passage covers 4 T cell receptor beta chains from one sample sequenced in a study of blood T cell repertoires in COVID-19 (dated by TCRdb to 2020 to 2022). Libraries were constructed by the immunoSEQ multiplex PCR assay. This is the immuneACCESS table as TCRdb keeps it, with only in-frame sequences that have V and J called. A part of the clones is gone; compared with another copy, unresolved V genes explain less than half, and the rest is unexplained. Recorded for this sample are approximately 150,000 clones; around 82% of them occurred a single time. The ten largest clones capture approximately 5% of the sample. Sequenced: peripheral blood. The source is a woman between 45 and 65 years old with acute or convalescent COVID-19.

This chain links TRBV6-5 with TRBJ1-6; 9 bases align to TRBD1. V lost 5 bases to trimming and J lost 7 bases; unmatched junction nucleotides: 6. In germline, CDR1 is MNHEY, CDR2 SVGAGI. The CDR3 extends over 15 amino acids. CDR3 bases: TGTGCCAGCAGTCTCACCGGGACAGGGAATTCACCCCTCCACTTT. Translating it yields CASSLTGTGNSPLHF.

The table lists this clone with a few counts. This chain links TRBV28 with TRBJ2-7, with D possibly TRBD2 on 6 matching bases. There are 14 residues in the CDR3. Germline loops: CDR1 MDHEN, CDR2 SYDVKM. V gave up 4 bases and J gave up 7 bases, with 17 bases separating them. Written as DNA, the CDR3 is TGTGCCAGCAGTTCTGGGGGGTATCGGGGTGAGCAGTACTTC. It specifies CASSSGGYRGEQYF.

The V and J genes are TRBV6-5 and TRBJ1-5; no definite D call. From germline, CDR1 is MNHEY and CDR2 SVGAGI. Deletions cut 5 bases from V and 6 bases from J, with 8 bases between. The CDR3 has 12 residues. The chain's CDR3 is CASSKEGQPQHF. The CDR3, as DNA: TGTGCCAGCAGTAAGGAGGGTCAGCCCCAGCATTTT.

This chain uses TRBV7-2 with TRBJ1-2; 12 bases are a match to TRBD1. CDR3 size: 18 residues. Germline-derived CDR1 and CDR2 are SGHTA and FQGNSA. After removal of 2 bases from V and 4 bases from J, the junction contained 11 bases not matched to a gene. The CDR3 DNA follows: TGTGCCAGCAGCTTATGGGTCCCGGGACAGGGGGCAACCTATGGCTACACCTTC. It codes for CASSLWVPGQGATYGYTF.